This TCR beta chain comes out of a study of early T cells in non-severe SARS-CoV-2 infection. Whole-study context: Unpaired chains resulted from sequencing bulk RNA of unsorted whole blood.

V lost 7 bases to trimming and J lost 5 bases, with 23 bases between them. In germline, CDR1 is SQVTM, CDR2 ANQGSEA. The CDR3 loop spans 15 amino acids. Individual cDNA molecules carried attached unique molecular identifiers. TCRdb called the 5' RACE reads again in MiXCR, with one record for every CDR3 protein. The table shows about 19,000 distinct CDR3 sequences, with over 4% occurring only once. The sequenced sample was whole blood. The V and J genes are TRBV29-1 and TRBJ1-1, with a weak D call TRBD1 (6 bases). This receptor was obtained from an adult who was a healthcare worker with PCR-confirmed SARS-CoV-2 infection or an uninfected control (not recorded which). Here the CDR3 reads CSDITGSPRVTEAFF. CDR3 sequence (DNA): TGCAGCGACATCACAGGGTCTCCACGGGTTACTGAAGCTTTCTTT.